The present T cell receptor beta chain was sequenced within a study of vaccination and CD4 T cells after COVID-19. Study-wide background: Overlapping SARS-CoV-2, HCoV-NL63, HCoV-OC43 and HCoV-229E spike peptides stimulated the cells. Each control was exposed to a CEFX pool, an HIV-1 Nef pool, or no peptide at all.

This clonotype appeared a few times. Its antigen is still unknown. CDR1 and CDR2 (germline): MNHEY, SVGAGI. V was trimmed by 0 bases and J by 0 bases, leaving 6 bases between them. CDR3 size: 15 residues. Scientists ran DNA taken from cultured CD4+ T cells through the Oncomine TCR Beta short-read assay for sequencing. TCRdb analysed the PCR reads with MiXCR anew, one entry per CDR3 protein. The sample yields 7,000 to 10,000 distinct CDR3 sequences, 40% to 50% seen once. Treatment specified: roughly 11-day PBMC culture with coronavirus spike peptide pools or control peptides (ViraFEST assay). The collection of CD4+ T cells from the unexposed donor took place before the COVID-19 pandemic (2011-2018). Negative selection purified CD4+ T cells after 10 days of culture.

The specimen sequenced was CD4+ T cells from blood, cultured in vitro. This chain connects TRBV6-5 to TRBJ1-5, with D hard to call. This TCR was sampled from a human donor in good health. CDR3 sequence: CASSYSLNSNQPQHF. The CDR3 DNA follows: TGTGCCAGCAGTTACTCGTTAAATAGCAATCAGCCCCAGCATTTT.